Sequencing of this T cell receptor beta chain was carried out in a study of cytomegalovirus exposure and HLA in healthy donors. Study background: Later analysis reported that the roughly 120 validation repertoires shared the platform of the 650 to 700 first-cohort repertoires.

Regarding the study as a whole: Across donors, most TCRs were seen rarely, yet some public ones were widespread. The classifier, whose performance was assessed in both the original and validation cohorts, reportedly diagnosed cytomegalovirus status with high specificity and sensitivity. The authors listed some 150 TCR beta chains as cytomegalovirus-associated.

The CDR3 is 15 residues long. Trimming removed 1 base from V and 2 bases from J, with 12 bases in between. In germline, CDR1 is SGHRS, CDR2 YFSETQ. Produced via immunoSEQ multiplex PCR; TCRdb's table is partial and in-frame only. In the table there are roughly 310,000 clones, roughly 86% of which are singletons. Notes on this clone: Its antigen is currently unknown.

Specimen: PBMCs. V is TRBV5-1 and J is TRBJ1-1, with D uncertain. The origin of this receptor is a man aged 30 to 45 in good health and CMV-seronegative. This CDR3 is CASSLIMAPNTEAFF. Written as DNA, the CDR3 is TGCGCCAGCAGCTTGATCATGGCCCCAAACACTGAAGCTTTCTTT.